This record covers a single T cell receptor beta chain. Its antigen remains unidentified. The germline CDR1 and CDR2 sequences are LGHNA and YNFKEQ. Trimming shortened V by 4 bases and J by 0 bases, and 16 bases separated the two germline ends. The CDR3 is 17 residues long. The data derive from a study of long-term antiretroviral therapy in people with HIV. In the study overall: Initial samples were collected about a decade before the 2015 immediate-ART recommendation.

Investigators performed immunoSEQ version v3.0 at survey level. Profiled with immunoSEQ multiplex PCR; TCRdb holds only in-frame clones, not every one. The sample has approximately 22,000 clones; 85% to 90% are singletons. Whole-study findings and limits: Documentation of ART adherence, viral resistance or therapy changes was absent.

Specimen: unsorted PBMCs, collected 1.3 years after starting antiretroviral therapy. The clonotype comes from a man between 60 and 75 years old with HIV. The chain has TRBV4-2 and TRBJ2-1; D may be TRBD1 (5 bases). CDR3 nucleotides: TGTGCCAGCAGCCTCGAACCAGGGCGGAGCTCCTACAATGAGCAGTTCTTC. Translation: CASSLEPGRSSYNEQFF.